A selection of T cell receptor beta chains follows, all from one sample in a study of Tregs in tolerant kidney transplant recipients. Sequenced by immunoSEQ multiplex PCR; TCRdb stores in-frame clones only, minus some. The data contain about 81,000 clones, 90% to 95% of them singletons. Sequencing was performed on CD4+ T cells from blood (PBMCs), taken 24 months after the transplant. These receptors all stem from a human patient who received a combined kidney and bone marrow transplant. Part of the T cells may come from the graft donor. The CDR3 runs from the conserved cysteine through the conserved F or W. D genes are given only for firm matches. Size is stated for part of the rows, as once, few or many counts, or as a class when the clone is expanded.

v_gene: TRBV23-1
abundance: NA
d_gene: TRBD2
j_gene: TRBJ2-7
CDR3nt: TGCGCCAGCAGTCAATCGGATTCCCCTAGCGGGAGGTCGGTTAGGGAGCAGTACTTC
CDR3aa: CASSQSDSPSGRSVREQYF

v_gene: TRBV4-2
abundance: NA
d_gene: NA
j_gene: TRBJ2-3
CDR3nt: TGTGCCAGCAGCCAAGAAGGCGGTGATACGCAGTATTTT
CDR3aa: CASSQEGGDTQYF

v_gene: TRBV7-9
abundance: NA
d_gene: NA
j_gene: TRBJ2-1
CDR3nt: TGTGCCAGCAGCTTAGCTATCAATGAGCAGTTCTTC
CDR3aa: CASSLAINEQFF

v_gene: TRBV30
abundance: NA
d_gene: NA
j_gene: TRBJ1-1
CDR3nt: TGTGCCTGGAGTAAATTGGTTTTTGGGGCCACTGAAGCTTTCTTT
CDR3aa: CAWSKLVFGATEAFF

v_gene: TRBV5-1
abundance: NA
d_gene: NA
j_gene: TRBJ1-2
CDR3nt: TGCGCCAGCAGCGGCGATGCAGGCTATGGCTACACCTTC
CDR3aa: CASSGDAGYGYTF

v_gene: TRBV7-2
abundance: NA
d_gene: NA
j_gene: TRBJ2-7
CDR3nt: TGTGCCAGCAGCCAATCGACAGCTTATATTTACGAGCAGTACTTC
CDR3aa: CASSQSTAYIYEQYF

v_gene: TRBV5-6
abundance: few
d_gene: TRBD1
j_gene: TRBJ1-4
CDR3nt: TGTGCCAGCAGCGTGGACAGGGGGCGAGCTAATGAAAAACTGTTTTTT
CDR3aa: CASSVDRGRANEKLFF

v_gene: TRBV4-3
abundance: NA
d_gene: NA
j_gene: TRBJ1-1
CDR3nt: TGCGCCAGCAGCCTCTCCTTAGGACAAGACACTGAAGCTTTCTTT
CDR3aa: CASSLSLGQDTEAFF

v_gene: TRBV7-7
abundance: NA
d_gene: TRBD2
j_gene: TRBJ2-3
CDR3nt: TGTGCCAGCAGCGCACTAGCGGGAGGGATAGATACGCAGTATTTT
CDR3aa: CASSALAGGIDTQYF

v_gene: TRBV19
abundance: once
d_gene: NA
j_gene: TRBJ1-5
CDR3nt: TGTGCCAGTAGTATCCGCCCCTCACAGGAGAATCAGCCCCAGCATTTT
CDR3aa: CASSIRPSQENQPQHF

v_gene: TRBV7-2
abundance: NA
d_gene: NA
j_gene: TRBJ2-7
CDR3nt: TGTGCCAGCAGCTTAGGGCGGGGAGCCTACGAGCAGTACTTC
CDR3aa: CASSLGRGAYEQYF

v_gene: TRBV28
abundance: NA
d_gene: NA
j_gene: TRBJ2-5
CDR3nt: TGTGCCAGCATTCGGTACGGCGGGTACGGGCAAGAGACCCAGTACTTC
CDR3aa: CASIRYGGYGQETQYF

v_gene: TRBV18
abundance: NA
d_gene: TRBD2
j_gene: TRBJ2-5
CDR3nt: TGTGCCAGCTCACCGCGGGAGGGTCTACAAGAGACCCAGTACTTC
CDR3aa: CASSPREGLQETQYF

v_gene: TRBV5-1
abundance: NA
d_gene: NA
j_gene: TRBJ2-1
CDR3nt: TGCGCCAGCAGTTACGGGACTCACAATGAGCAGTTCTTC
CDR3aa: CASSYGTHNEQFF

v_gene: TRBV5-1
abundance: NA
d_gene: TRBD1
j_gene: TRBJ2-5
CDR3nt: TGCGCCAGCAGCCTCGGACAGGGGGGAGCCCAGTACTTC
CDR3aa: CASSLGQGGAQYF

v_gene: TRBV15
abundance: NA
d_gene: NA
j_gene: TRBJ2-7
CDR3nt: TGTGCCACCAGCAGAGAGTCAGGGTACGAGCAGTACTTC
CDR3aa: CATSRESGYEQYF

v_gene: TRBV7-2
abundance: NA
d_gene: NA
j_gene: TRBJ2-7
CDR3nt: TGTGCCAGCAGCTCAGGGTTCTACGAGCAGTACTTC
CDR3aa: CASSSGFYEQYF

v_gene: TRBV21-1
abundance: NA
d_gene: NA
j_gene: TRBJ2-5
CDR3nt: TGTGCCAGCAGCAAATCCGCCAGGGATAGCCAAGAGACCCAGTACTTC
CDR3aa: CASSKSARDSQETQYF

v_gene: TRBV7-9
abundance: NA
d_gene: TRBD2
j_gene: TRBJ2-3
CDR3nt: TGTGCCAGCAGCTTAGGGTCTCTAGCGGGAGTCACAGATACGCAGTATTTT
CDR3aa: CASSLGSLAGVTDTQYF

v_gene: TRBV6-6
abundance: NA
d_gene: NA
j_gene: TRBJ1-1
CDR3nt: TGTGCCAGCAGTTACGCCGGGACAAAGAACACTGAAGCTTTCTTT
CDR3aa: CASSYAGTKNTEAFF

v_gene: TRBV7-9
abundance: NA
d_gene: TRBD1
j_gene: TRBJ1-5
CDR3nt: TGTGCCAGCAGCCGGGGACAGAAGAATCAGCCCCAGCATTTT
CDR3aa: CASSRGQKNQPQHF

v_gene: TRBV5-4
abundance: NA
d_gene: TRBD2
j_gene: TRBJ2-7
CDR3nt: TGTGCCAGCAGCTTTGAACGGCTAGCGGGAGACGAGCAGTACTTC
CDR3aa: CASSFERLAGDEQYF

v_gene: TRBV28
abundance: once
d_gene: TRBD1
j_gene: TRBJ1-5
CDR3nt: TGTGCCAGCAGTTTACGCATTAGCCTTAGGGAATTAAGGACAGGGCGCAATCAGCCCCAGCATTTT
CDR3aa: CASSLRISLRELRTGRNQPQHF

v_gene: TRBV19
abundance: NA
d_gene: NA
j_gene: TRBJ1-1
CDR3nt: TGTGCCAGTAGGTATCGGGGGTCCACTGAAGCTTTCTTT
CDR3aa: CASRYRGSTEAFF

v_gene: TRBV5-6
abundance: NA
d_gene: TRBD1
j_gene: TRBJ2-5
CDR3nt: TGTGCCAGCAGTAGGACAGGGCGAGAGACCCAGTACTTC
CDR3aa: CASSRTGRETQYF

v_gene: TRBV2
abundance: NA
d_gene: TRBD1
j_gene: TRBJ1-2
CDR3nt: TGTGCCAGCAGTTCTCAGGACAGGGGATTAAGTGGCTACACCTTC
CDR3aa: CASSSQDRGLSGYTF

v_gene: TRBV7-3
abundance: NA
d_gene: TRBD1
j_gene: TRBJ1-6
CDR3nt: TGTGCCAGCAGCCTCGGGACAGGGTACTCCTCACCCCTCCACTTT
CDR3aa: CASSLGTGYSSPLHF

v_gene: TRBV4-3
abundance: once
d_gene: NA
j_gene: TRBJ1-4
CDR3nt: TGCGCCAGCAGCCAAGTCCTTTTTCCCTTCCGAGCAACTAATGAAAAACTGTTTTTT
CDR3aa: CASSQVLFPFRATNEKLFF

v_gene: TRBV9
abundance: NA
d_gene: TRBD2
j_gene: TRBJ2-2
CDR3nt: TGTGCCAGCAGCGTCACCGGGACTAGCGTTGACACCGGGGAGCTGTTTTTT
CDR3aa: CASSVTGTSVDTGELFF

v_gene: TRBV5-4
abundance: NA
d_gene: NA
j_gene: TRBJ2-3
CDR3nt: TGTGCCAGCAGCTTAGGGGCGGGAACTAGCACAGATACGCAGTATTTT
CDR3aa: CASSLGAGTSTDTQYF

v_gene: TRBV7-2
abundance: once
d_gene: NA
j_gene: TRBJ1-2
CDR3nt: TGTGCCAGCAGCTTTCATCAGGCAAGCTATGGCTACACCTTC
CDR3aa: CASSFHQASYGYTF

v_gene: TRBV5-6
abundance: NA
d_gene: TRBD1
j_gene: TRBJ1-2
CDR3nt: TGTGCCAGCAGCCCCGGGACAGGCAGAAACTATGGCTACACCTTC
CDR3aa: CASSPGTGRNYGYTF

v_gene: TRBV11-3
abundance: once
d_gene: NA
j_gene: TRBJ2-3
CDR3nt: TGTGCCAGCAGCTTAAATGCGGGACCAGATACGCAGTATTTT
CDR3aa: CASSLNAGPDTQYF

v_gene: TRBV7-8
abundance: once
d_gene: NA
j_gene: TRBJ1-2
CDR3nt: TGTGCCAGCAGCTTATTCACGGAGCACTATGGCTACACCTTC
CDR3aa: CASSLFTEHYGYTF

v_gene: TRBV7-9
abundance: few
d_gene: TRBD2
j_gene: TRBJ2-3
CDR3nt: TGTGCCAGCAGCCTAGGAGCCACTAGCGGGAGGGTCACAGATACGCAGTATTTT
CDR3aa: CASSLGATSGRVTDTQYF

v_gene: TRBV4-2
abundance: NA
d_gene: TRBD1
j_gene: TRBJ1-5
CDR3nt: TGTGCCAGCAGCCAAGGTTACGGTGACAGGGAGCCCCAGCATTTT
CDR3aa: CASSQGYGDREPQHF

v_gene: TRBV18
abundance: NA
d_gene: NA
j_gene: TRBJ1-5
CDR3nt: TGTGCCAGCTCAACAGGGTGGGGTCAGCCCCAGCATTTT
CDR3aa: CASSTGWGQPQHF

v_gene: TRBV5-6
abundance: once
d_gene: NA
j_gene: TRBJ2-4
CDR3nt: TGTGCCAGCAGCTTGGCAAACGGCGGCATTCAGTACTTC
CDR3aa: CASSLANGGIQYF

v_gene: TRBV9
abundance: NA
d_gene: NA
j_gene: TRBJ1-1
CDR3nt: TGTGCCAGCAGCGAGGGGGTTACAGCGAACACTGAAGCTTTCTTT
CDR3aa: CASSEGVTANTEAFF